Given below is one T cell receptor (beta chain) in context. Reverse transcription of 0.5 to 1 ug RNA was performed with random hexamers. TCRdb reprocessed the immunoSEQ multiplex PCR reads via MiXCR and lists one record per CDR3 protein. The repertoire consists of approximately 260,000 distinct CDR3 sequences, with approximately 95% occurring once and the leading ten covering approximately 0.1%. CDR3 length: 14 residues. The V gene lost 3 bases and the J gene lost 1 base, with 7 bases spanning the gap. Germline CDR1 reads KGHDR; CDR2 reads SFDVKD. This sample was included in a study of CD8 T cells in Susac syndrome. Study as a whole: At blood draw, Susac syndrome patients were therapy-naive, on corticosteroids, or on intravenous immunoglobulin alone.

CD8+ and CD4+ blood T cells underwent TCR beta sequencing. Sequencing was carried out using CD4+ T cells from PBMCs. This TCR derives from a human donor with Susac syndrome. This rearrangement joins TRBV24-1 to TRBJ2-3; a weak D match, TRBD2 (6 bases). The CDR3 DNA is TGTGCCACCAGTGATCGGAGGGGCACAGATACGCAGTATTTT. Translated: CATSDRRGTDTQYF.